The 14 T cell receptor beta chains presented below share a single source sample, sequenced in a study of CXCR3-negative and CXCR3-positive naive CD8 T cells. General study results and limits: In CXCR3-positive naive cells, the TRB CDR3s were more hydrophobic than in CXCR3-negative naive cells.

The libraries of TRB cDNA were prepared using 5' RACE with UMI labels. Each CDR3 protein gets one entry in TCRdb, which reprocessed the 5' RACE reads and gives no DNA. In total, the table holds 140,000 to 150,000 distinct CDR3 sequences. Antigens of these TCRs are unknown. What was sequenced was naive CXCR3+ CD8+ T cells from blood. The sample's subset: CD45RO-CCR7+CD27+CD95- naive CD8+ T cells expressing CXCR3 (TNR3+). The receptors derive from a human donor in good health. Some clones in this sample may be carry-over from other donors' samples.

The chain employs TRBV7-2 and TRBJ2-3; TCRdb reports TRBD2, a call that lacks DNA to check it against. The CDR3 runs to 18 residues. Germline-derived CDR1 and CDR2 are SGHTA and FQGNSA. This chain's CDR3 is CASSLVPDGGGITDTQYF.

CDR3: CSVEDLGQGGVEQYF. This chain connects TRBV29-1 to TRBJ2-7; the D call of TRBD1 rests on TCRdb alone, since no DNA is present to check it. Germline CDR1 is SQVTM and CDR2 is ANQGSEA. The CDR3 sequence is 15 residues long.

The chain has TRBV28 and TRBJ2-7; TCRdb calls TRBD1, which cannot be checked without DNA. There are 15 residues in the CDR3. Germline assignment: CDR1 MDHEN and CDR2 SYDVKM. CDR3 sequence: CASSFRGAPAYEQYF.

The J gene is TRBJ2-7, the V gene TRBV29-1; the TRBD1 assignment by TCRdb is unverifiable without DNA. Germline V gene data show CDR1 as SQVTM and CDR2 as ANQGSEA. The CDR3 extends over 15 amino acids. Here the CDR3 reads CSVAGTGSTHYEQYF.

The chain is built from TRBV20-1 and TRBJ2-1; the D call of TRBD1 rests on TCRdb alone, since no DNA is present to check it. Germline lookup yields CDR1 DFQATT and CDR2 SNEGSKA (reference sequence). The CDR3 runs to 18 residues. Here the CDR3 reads CSARDWGGGRGPYNEQFF.

The CDR3 reads CASSEGFSGRAPYEQYF. The J gene is TRBJ2-7, the V gene TRBV2; TCRdb proposes TRBD2, but this gene call is untestable without DNA. This CDR3 spans 17 amino acids. CDR1 and CDR2 from the germline V gene are SNHLY and FYNNEI. The full variable domain, with the rest looked up from reference TRBV2 and TRBJ2-7, is EPEVTQTPSHQVTQMGQEVILRCVPISNHLYFYWYRQILGQKVEFLVSFYNNEISEKSEIFDDQFSVERPDGSNFTLKIRSTKLEDSAMYFCASSEGFSGRAPYEQYFGPGTRLTVT.

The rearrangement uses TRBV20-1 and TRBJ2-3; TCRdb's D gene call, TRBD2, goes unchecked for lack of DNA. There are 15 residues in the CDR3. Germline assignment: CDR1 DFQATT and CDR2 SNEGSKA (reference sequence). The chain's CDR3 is CSARDRGGAGDTQYF.

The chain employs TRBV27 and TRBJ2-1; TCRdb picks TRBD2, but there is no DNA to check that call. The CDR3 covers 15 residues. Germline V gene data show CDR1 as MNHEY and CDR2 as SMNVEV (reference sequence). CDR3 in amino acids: CASSPGTSGRNEQFF.

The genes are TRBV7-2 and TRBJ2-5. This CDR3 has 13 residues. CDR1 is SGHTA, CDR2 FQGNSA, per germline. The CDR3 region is CASSFPDQETQYF.

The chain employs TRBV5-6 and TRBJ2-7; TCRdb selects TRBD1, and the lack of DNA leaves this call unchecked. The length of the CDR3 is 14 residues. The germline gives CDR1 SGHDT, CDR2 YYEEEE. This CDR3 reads CASSPRQGGYEQYF.

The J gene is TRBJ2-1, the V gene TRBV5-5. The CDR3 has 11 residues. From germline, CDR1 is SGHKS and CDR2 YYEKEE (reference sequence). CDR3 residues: CASILYNEQFF.

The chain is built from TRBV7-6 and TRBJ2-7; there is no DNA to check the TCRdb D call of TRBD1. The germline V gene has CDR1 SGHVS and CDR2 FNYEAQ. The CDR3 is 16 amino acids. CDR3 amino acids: CASSLGDRASNYEQYF.

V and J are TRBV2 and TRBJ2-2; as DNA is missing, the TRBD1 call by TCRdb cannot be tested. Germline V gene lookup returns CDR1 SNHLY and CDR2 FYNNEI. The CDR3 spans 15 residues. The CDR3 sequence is CASREETGLAGELFF.

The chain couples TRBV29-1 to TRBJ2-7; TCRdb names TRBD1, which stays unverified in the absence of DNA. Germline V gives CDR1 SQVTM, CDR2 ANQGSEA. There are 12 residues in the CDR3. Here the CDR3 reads CSVYRGMGEQYF.